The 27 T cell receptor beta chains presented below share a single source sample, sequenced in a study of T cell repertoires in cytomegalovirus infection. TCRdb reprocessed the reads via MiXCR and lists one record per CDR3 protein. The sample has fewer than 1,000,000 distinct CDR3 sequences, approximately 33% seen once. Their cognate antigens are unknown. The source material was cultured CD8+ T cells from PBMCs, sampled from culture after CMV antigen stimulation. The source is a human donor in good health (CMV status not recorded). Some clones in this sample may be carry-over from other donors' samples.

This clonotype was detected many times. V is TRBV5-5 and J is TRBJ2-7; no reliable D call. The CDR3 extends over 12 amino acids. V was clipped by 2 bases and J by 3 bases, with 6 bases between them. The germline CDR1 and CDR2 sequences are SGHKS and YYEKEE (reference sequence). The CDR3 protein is CASSLGLYEQYV. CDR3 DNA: TGTGCCAGCAGCTTAGGTCTCTACGAGCAGTACGTC.

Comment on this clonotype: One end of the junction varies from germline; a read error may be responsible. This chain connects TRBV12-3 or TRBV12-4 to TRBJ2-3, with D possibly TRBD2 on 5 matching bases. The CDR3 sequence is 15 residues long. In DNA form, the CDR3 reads TGTTCCAGCAGTCTCGAGGCGGGTCGCACAGATACGCAGTATTTT. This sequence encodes CSSSLEAGRTDTQYF.

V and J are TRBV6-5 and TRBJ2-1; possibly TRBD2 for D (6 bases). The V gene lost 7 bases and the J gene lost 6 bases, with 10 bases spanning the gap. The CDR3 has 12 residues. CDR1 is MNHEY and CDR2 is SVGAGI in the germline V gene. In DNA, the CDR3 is TGTGCCAGCACCGGGGGATTCAATGAGCAGTTCTTC. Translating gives CASTGGFNEQFF.

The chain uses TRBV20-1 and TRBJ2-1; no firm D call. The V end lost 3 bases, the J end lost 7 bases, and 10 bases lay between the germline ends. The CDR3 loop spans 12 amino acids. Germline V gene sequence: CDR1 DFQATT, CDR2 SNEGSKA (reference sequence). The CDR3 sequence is CSASLLGNEQFF. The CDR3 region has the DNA TGCAGTGCTAGCCTCCTGGGGAATGAGCAGTTCTTC.

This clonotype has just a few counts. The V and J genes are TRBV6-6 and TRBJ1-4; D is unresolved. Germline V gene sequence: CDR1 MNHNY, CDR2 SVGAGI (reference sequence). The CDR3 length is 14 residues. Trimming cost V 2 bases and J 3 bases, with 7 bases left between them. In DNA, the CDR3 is TGTGCCAGCAGTTACCCCGGTCCTAATGAAAAACTGTTTTTT. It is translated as CASSYPGPNEKLFF.

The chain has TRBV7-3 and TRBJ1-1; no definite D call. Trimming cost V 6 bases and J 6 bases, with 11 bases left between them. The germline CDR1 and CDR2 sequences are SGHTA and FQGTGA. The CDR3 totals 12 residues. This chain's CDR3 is CASSSLRAEAFF. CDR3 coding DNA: TGTGCCAGCAGTTCCCTGCGGGCTGAAGCTTTCTTT.

The CDR3, as DNA: TGTGCCAGCAGCCGCCTTTCGACTAGCGGGCTTTACGAGCAGTACGTC. Translated: CASSRLSTSGLYEQYV. This sequence joins TRBV27 and TRBJ2-7, with TRBD2 matching over 10 bases. In germline, CDR1 is MNHEY, CDR2 SMNVEV (reference sequence). J gave up 4 bases and V 6 bases, and 12 bases lay outside the gene matches. This CDR3 has 16 amino acids.

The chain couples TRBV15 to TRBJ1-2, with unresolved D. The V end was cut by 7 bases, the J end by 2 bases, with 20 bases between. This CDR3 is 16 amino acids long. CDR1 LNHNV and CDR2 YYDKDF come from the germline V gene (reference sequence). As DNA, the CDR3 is TGTGCCACCAACCCGGAGTGGGCCGGCGAAAACTATGGCTACACCTTC. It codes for CATNPEWAGENYGYTF.

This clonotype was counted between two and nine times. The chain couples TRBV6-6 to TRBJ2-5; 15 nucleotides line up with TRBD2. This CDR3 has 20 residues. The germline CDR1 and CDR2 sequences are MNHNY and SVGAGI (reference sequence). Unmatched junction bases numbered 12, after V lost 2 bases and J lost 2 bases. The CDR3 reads CASSYPDGTSGGTSQETQYF. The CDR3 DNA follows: TGTGCCAGCAGTTACCCCGACGGGACTAGCGGGGGGACCTCGCAAGAGACCCAGTACTTC.

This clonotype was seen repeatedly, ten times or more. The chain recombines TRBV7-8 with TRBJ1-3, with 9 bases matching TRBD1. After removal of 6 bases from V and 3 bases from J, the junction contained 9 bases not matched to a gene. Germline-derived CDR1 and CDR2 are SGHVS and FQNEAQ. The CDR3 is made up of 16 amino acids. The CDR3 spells CASRSGTGTGGNTIYF. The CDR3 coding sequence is TGTGCCAGCAGGAGCGGGACAGGGACTGGTGGAAACACCATATATTTT.

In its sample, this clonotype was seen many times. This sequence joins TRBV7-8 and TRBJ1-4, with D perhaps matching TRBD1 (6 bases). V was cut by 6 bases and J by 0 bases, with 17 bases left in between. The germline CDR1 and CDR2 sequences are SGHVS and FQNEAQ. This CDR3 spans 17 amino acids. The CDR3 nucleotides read TGTGCCAGCAGTGATAACAGGGAATACGCAACTAATGAAAAACTGTTTTTT. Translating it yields CASSDNREYATNEKLFF.

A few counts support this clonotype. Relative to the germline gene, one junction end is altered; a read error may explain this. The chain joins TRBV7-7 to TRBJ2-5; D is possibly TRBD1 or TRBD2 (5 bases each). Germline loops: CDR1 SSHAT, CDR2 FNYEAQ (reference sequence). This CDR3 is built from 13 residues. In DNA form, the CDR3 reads TGTGCTAGCAGCTTGGTTTGGGGGGAGACCCAGTACTTC. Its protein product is CASSLVWGETQYF.

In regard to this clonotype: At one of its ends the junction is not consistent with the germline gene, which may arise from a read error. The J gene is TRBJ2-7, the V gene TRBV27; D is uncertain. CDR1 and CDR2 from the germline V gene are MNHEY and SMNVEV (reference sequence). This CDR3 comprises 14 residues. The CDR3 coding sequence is TGTGCCGGCAGTTTGGGTAAATTATACTACGAGCAGTACTTC. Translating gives CAGSLGKLYYEQYF.

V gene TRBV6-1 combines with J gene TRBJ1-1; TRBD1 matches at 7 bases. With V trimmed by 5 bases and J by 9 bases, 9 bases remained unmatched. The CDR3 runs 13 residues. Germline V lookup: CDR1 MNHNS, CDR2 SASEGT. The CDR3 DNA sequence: TGTGCCAGCAGTCACCTCCCGGGACAGCAAGCTTTCTTT. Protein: CASSHLPGQQAFF.

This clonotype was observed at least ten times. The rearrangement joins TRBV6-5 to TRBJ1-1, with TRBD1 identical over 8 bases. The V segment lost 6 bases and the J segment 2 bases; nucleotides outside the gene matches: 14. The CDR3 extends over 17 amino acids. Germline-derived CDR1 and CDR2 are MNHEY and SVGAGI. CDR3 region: CASRTKVRGRENTEAFF. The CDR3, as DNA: TGTGCCAGCAGGACAAAAGTCAGGGGGCGCGAAAACACTGAAGCTTTCTTT.

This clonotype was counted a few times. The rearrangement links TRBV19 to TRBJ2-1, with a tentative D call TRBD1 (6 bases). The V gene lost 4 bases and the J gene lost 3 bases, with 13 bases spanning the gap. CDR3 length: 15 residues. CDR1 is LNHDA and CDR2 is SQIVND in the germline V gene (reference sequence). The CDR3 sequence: CASSTAGVSYNEQFF. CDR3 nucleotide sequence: TGTGCCAGTAGTACTGCAGGGGTGAGCTACAATGAGCAGTTCTTC.

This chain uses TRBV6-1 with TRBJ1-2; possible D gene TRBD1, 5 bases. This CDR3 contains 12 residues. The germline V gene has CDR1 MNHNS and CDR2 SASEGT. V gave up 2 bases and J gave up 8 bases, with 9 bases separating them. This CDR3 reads CASSEQGAGYTF. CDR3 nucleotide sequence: TGTGCCAGCAGTGAACAGGGTGCGGGCTACACCTTC.

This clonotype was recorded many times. Written as DNA, the CDR3 is TGTGCCAGCAGCTTAGCGCTGAGGGGCTACGAGCAGTACGTC. This codes for CASSLALRGYEQYV. J is TRBJ2-7 and V is TRBV7-2; D possibly uses TRBD1 or TRBD2 (5 bases each). The CDR3 is 14 residues long. Looked up from germline, CDR1 is SGHTA and CDR2 is FQGNSA. The germline V and J ends were trimmed by 0 bases and 3 bases, with 9 bases remaining between them.

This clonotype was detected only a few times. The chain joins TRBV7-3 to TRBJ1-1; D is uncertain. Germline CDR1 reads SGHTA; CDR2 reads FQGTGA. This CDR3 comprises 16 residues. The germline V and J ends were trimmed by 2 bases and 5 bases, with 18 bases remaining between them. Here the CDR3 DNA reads TGTGCCAGCAGCTTAGAGCTGACTAACCCGGGGACTGAAGCTTTCTTT. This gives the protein CASSLELTNPGTEAFF. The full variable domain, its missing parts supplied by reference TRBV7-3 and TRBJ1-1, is GAGVSQTPSNKVTEKGKYVELRCDPISGHTALYWYRQSLGQGPEFLIYFQGTGAADDSGLPNDRFFAVRPEGSVSTLKIQRTERGDSAVYLCASSLELTNPGTEAFFGQGTRLTVV.

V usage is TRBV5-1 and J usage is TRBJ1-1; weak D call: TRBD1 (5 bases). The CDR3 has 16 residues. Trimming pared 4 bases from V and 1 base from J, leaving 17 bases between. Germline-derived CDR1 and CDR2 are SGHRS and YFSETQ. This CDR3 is CASSLGTWVPNTEAFF. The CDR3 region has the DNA TGCGCCAGCAGCCTTGGGACCTGGGTACCGAACACTGAAGCTTTCTTT. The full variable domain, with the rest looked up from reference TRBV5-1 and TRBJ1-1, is KAGVTQTPRYLIKTRGQQVTLSCSPISGHRSVSWYQQTPGQGLQFLFEYFSETQRNKGNFPGRFSGRQFSNSRSEMNVSTLELGDSALYLCASSLGTWVPNTEAFFGQGTRLTVV.

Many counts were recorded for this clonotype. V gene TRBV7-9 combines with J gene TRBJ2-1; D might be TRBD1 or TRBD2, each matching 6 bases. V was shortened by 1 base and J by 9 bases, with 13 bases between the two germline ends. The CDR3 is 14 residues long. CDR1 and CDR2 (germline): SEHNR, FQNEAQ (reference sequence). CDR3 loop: CASSLVGGLGEQFF. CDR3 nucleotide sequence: TGTGCCAGCAGCTTAGTCGGGGGCCTGGGTGAGCAGTTCTTC.

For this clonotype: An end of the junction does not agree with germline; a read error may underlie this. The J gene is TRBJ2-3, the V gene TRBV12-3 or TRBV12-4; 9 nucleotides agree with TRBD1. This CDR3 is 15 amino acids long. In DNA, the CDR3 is TGTGCCAGCGGACAGACAGGGGGGGTCACAGCTACGCAGTATTTT. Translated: CASGQTGGVTATQYF.

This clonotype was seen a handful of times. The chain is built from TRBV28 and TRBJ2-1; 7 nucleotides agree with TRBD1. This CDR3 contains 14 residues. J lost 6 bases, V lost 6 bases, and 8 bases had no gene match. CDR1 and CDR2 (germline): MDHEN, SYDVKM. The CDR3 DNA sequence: TGTGCCAGCAGCCAAGGGACAGCCATCAATGAGCAGTTCTTC. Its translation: CASSQGTAINEQFF.

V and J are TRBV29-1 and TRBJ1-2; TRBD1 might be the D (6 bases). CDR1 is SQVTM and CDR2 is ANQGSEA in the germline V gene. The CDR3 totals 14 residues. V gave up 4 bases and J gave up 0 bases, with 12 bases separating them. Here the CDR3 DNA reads TGCAGCGTTGTCTTGGGGGCAACTAACTATGGCTACACCTTC. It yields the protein CSVVLGATNYGYTF.

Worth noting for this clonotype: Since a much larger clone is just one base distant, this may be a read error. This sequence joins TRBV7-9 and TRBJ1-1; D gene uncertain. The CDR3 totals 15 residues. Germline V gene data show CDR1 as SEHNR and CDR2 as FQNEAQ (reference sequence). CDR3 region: CVSSLVGLGNTEAFF. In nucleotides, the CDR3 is TGTGTCAGCAGCTTAGTCGGTCTCGGGAACACTGAAGCTTTCTTT.

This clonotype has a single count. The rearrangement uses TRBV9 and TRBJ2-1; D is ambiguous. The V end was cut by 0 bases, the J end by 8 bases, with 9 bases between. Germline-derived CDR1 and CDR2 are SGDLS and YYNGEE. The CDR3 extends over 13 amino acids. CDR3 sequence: CASSVAETDEQFF. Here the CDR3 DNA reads TGTGCCAGCAGCGTAGCTGAGACGGATGAGCAGTTCTTC.

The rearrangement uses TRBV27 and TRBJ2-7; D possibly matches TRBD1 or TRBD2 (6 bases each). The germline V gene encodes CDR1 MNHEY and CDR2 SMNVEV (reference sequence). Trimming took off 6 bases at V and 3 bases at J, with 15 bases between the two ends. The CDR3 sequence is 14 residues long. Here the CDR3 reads CASSRGAEGYEQYF. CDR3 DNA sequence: TGTGCCAGCAGCAGGGGCGCGGAGGGCTACGAGCAGTACTTC.